This T cell receptor (beta chain) was captured in a study of neurological immune-mediated disorders. This clonotype has at least ten counts. TCRdb recomputed calls from the 5' RACE reads with MiXCR, one row per CDR3 protein. The table includes tens of thousands of distinct CDR3 sequences, more than 2% detected once. V lost 2 bases and J 0 bases, leaving 17 bases between the germline ends. Germline CDR1 reads MNHEY; CDR2 reads SVGAGI. The CDR3 contains 19 residues. The material sequenced was PBMCs. The TCR originated in a man aged 45-65 years with multiple sclerosis. The J gene is TRBJ2-6, the V gene TRBV6-5; D remains ambiguous. CDR3 sequence: CASSYDPARTNSGANVLTF. The CDR3 DNA reads as TGTGCCAGCAGTTACGATCCTGCCAGAACTAACTCTGGGGCCAACGTCCTGACTTTC.